A selection of T cell receptor beta chains follows, all from one sample in a study of CD8+CD57+ T cells in acquired aplastic anemia. Using its own MiXCR run on the reads, TCRdb lists one record per CDR3 protein. The sample carries some 200,000 distinct CDR3 sequences, more than 55% recorded once. Sequenced material: sorted CD4+, CD8+, or CD8+CD57+ T cells (not recorded which) from PBMCs. Receptors originate from a human donor with aplastic anemia. Both conserved end residues are part of each CDR3. The order of the fields is J gene, V gene, D gene, clone size, CDR3 DNA, CDR3 protein. D genes are given only for firm matches. Part of the rows lack a size; the others show once, few, many or a class for expanded clones.

TRBJ2-2 | TRBV14 | TRBD1 | once | TGTGCCAGCATAGGGACAGGGAACACCGGGGAGCTGTTTTTT | CASIGTGNTGELFF
TRBJ2-7 | TRBV2 | - | - | TGTGCCAGCACCCTGACTAGCGAGCAGTACTTC | CASTLTSEQYF
TRBJ2-1 | TRBV10-1 | - | - | TGCGCCAGCAGTGAGGGGGGCCGGAATGAGCAGTTCTTC | CASSEGGRNEQFF
TRBJ1-4 | TRBV2 | - | many | TGTGCCAGCAGTGACCCGGGCACTAATGAAAAACTGTTTTTT | CASSDPGTNEKLFF
TRBJ2-3 | TRBV7-9 | - | - | TGTGCCAGCAGCGGGGACAATGGGGATACGCAGTATTTT | CASSGDNGDTQYF
TRBJ2-1 | TRBV10-3 | TRBD2 | - | TGTGCCATCAGCATTAGCGGGGCCGAGCAGTTCTTC | CAISISGAEQFF
TRBJ2-5 | TRBV4-1 | - | - | TGCGCCAGCAGCCAAGATCCCCAGAACTCGGAGACCCAGTACTTC | CASSQDPQNSETQYF
TRBJ2-1 | TRBV10-3 | - | - | TGTGCCATCAGTGAGCAGGATGAGCAGTTCTTC | CAISEQDEQFF
TRBJ1-1 | TRBV7-4 | - | - | TGTGCCAGCAGCTTAGCGGGAATGGCTGAAGCTTTCTTT | CASSLAGMAEAFF
TRBJ2-3 | TRBV9 | - | once | TGTGCCAGCAGCGTAACCGGGACTAGCACAGATACGCAGTATTTT | CASSVTGTSTDTQYF
TRBJ2-1 | TRBV7-8 | - | - | TGTGCCAGCAGCTTACAGGGACTCTCAGGGGATGAGCAGTTCTTC | CASSLQGLSGDEQFF
TRBJ1-6 | TRBV7-9 | - | - | TGTGCCAGCAGTGGTGAATCGCAAAATTCACCCCTTCACTTT | CASSGESQNSPLHF
TRBJ1-2 | TRBV10-1 | - | - | TGCGCCAGCAGTGCGGGCAGCTTCTATGGCTACACCTTC | CASSAGSFYGYTF
TRBJ1-6 | TRBV20-1 | TRBD1 | few | TGCAGTGCTAGAGTGGGACAGGGAGTTAATTCACCCCTCCACTTT | CSARVGQGVNSPLHF
TRBJ1-6 | TRBV7-8 | - | - | TGTGCCAGCAGCCCCCCGGGGACTGGCTCCTATAATTCACCCCTCCACTTT | CASSPPGTGSYNSPLHF
TRBJ2-5 | TRBV7-9 | TRBD2 | few | TGTGCCAGCAGACCTCCTAGCGGCCAAGAGACCCAGTACTTC | CASRPPSGQETQYF
TRBJ2-7 | TRBV30 | - | many | TGTGCCTGGAGTGTCGGGAGAACGTACGAGCAGTACTTC | CAWSVGRTYEQYF
TRBJ1-2 | TRBV29-1 | - | few | TGCAGCACAACGTGGGCGGCCGGCTACACCTTC | CSTTWAAGYTF
TRBJ2-7 | TRBV7-9 | TRBD2 | - | TGTGCCAGCAGCCCCCTAGAGGGAGGGGAAGCGGACTACGAGCAGTACTTC | CASSPLEGGEADYEQYF
TRBJ1-1 | TRBV9 | - | - | TGTGCCAGCAGCGTAGGTCAATACACTGAAGCTTTCTTT | CASSVGQYTEAFF
TRBJ2-6 | TRBV19 | - | many | TGTGCCAGTAGTATGAGCAGCTCTGGGGCCAACGTCCTGACTTTC | CASSMSSSGANVLTF
TRBJ2-7 | TRBV2 | - | once | TGTGCCAGCAGTGCTCGTATTTCGGTACTCTACGAGCAGTACTTC | CASSARISVLYEQYF
TRBJ2-5 | TRBV11-1 | TRBD2 | - | TGTGCCAGCAGCGCCCTAGCGGGGCGGGAGACCCAGTACTTC | CASSALAGRETQYF
TRBJ1-2 | TRBV7-9 | - | - | TGTGCCAGCAGCTTAGCGAAACAGGTGGGCTACACCTTC | CASSLAKQVGYTF
TRBJ1-1 | TRBV7-3 | - | - | TGTGCCAGCAGCTTGACAGCGGGAGTGGAGAACACTGAAGCTTTCTTT | CASSLTAGVENTEAFF
TRBJ1-6 | TRBV12-3/TRBV12-4 | - | - | TGTGCCAGCAGCAATATGCTCATCCTCCACTTT | CASSNMLILHF
TRBJ1-6 | TRBV11-2 | - | - | TGTGCCAGCAGCACCTCAGACGGACGTAATTCACCCCTCCACTTT | CASSTSDGRNSPLHF
TRBJ2-4 | TRBV20-1 | - | many | TGCAGTGCTAGATCAACGACAGAAAACATTCAGTACTTC | CSARSTTENIQYF
TRBJ1-3 | TRBV5-1 | TRBD1 | - | TGCGCCAGCAGCCTATCCGGGACAGGGTCGTCTGGAAACACCATATATTTT | CASSLSGTGSSGNTIYF
TRBJ1-2 | TRBV10-2 | TRBD1 | few | TGCGCCAGCAGTGGAGCCGAAGTTCAGGGGGCGGATGGCTACACCTTC | CASSGAEVQGADGYTF
TRBJ2-1 | TRBV5-1 | TRBD2 | - | TGTGCCAGCAGCCTAGCGGGGGGGAAATACAATGAGCAGTTCTTC | CASSLAGGKYNEQFF
TRBJ2-4 | TRBV29-1 | TRBD2 | once | TGCAGCGTGGGAAAGATAGCGGGGGCCAAAAACATTCAGTACTTC | CSVGKIAGAKNIQYF
TRBJ2-7 | TRBV29-1 | TRBD2 | - | TGCAGCGTTTGCGTGGGCGGGAGTTGCTACGAGCAGTACTTC | CSVCVGGSCYEQYF
TRBJ1-1 | TRBV2 | TRBD1 | - | TGTGCCAGGAGGACAGGGGTGAACACTGAAGCTTTCTTT | CARRTGVNTEAFF
TRBJ2-1 | TRBV20-1 | TRBD2 | few | TGCAGTGCACCGCGGGGGGGCGTTGACAATGAGCAGTTCTTC | CSAPRGGVDNEQFF
TRBJ1-6 | TRBV12-3/TRBV12-4 | - | - | TGTGCCAGCAGAGACAAGCCGAGCTCCTATAATTCACCCCTCCACTTT | CASRDKPSSYNSPLHF